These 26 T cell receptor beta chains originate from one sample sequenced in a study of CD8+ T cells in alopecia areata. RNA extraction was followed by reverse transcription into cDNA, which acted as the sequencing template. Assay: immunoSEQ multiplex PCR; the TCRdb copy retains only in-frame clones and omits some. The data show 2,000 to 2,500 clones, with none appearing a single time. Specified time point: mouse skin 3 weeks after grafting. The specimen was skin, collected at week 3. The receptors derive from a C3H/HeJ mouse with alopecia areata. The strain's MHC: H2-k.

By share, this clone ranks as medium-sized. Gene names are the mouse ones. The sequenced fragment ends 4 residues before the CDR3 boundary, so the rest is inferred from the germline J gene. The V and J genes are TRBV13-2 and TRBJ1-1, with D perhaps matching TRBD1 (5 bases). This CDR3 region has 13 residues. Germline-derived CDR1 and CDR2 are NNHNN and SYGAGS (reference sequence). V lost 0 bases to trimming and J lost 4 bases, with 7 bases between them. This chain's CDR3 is CASGDGGGTEVFF. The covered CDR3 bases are TGTGCCAGCGGTGATGGGGGGGGCACA.

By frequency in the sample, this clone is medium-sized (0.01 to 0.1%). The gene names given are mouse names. CDR3 DNA (partial): TGTGCCAGCAGTTCCGGGACAGGGAACACA. Translating it yields CASSSGTGNT. The full CDR3 reads CASSSGTGNTEVFF. The V call is TRBV14, the J call TRBJ1-1; 8 positions match TRBD1. Read coverage stops 4 residues before the CDR3 terminus; the germline J gene supplies the remainder. The germline CDR1 and CDR2 sequences are SGHDT and FRDEAV. There are 14 residues in the CDR3. V lost 3 bases to trimming and J lost 1 base; unmatched junction nucleotides: 2.

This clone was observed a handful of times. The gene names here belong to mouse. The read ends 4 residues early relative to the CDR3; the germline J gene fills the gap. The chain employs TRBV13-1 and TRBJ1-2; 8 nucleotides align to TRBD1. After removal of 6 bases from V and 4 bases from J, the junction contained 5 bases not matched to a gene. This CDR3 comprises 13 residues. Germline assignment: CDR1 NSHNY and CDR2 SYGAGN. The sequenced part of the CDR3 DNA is TGTGCCAGCAAGGACAGGGAGGGCTCC. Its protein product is CASKDREGS. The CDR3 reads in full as CASKDREGSDYTF.

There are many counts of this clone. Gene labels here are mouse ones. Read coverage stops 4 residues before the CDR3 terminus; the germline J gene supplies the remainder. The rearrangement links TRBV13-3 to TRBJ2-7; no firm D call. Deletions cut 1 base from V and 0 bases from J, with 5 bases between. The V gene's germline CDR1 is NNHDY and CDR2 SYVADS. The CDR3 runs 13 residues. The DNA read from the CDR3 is TGTGCCAGCAGTGATTACAGCTCCTAT. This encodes CASSDYSSY. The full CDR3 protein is CASSDYSSYEQYF.

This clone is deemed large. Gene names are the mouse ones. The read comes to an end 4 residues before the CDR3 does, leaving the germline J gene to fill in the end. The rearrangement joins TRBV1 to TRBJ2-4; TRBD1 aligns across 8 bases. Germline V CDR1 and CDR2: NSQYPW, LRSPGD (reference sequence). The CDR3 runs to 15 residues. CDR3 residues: CTCSADRQGANTLYF. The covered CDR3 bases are TGCACCTGCAGTGCAGATCGGCAGGGGGCAAAC.

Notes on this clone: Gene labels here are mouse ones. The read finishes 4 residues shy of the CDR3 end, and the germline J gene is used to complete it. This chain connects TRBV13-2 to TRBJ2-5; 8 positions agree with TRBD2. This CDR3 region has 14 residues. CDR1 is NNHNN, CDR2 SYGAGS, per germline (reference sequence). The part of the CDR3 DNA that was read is TGTGCCAGCGGAGAAGGGGGGGGCGAAGAC. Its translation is CASGEGGGED. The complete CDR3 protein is CASGEGGGEDTQYF.

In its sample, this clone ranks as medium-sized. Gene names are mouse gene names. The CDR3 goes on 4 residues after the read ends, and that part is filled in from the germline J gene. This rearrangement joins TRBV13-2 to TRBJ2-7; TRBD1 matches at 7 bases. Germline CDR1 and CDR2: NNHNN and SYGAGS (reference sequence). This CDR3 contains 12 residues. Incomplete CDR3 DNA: TGTGCCAGCCGCGGGACAGAATAT. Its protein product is CASRGTEY. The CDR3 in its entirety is CASRGTEYEQYF.

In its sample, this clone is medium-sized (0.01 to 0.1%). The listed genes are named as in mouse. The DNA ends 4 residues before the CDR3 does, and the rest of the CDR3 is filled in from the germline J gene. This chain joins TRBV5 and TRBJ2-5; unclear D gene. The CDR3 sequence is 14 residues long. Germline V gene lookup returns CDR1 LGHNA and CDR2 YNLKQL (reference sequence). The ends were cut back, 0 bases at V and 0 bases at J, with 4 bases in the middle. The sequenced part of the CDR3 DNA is TGTGCCAGCAGCCAAGACAGGAACCAAGAC. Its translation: CASSQDRNQD. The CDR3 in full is CASSQDRNQDTQYF.

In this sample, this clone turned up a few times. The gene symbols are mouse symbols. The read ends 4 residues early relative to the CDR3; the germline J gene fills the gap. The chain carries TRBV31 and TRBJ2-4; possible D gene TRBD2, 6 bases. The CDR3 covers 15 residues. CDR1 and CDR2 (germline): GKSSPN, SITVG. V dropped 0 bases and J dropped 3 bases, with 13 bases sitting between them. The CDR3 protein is CAWSLRWGGQNTLYF. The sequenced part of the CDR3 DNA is TGTGCCTGGAGTCTACGCTGGGGAGGGCAAAAC.

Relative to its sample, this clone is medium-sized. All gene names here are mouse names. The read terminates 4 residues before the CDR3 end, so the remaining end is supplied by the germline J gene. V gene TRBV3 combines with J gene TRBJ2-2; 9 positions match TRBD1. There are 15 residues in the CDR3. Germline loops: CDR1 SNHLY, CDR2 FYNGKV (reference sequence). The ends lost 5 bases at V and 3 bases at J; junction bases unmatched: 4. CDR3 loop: CASSGTGGHTGQLYF. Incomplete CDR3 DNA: TGTGCCAGCAGCGGCACAGGGGGCCACACCGGG.

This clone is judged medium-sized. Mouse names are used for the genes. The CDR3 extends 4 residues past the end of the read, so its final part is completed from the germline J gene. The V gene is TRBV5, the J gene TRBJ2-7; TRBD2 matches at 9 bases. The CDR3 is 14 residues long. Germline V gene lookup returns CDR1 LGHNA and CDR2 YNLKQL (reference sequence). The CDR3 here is CASSNGTGRYEQYF. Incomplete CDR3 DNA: TGTGCCAGCAGCAACGGGACTGGGCGATAT.

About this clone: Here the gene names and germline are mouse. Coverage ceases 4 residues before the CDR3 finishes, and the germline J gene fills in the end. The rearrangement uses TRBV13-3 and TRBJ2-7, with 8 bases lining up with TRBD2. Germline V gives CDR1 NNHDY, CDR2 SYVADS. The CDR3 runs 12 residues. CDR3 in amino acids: CASRTGGYEQYF. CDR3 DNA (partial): TGTGCCAGCAGAACTGGGGGTTAT.

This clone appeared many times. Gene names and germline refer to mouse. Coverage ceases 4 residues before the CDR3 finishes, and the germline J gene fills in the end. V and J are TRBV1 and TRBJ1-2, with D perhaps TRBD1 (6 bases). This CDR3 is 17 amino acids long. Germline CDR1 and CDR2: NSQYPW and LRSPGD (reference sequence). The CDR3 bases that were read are TGCACCTGCAGTGCAGATCTGCGGGGGGGCGCGAAGTCC. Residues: CTCSADLRGGAKS. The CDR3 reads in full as CTCSADLRGGAKSDYTF.

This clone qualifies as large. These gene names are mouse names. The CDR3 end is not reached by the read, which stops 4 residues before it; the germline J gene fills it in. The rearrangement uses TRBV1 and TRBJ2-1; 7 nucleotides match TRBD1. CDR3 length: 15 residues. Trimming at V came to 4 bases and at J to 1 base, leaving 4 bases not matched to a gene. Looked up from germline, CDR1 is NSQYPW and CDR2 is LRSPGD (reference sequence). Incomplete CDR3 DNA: TGCACCTGCAGTGTACCGACAGGGAACTATGCT. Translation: CTCSVPTGNYA. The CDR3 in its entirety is CTCSVPTGNYAEQFF. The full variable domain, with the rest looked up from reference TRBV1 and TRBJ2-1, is VTLLEQNPRWRLVPRGQAVNLRCILKNSQYPWMSWYQQDLQKQLQWLFTLRSPGDKEVKSLPGADYLATRVTDTELRLQVANMSQGRTLYCTCSVPTGNYAEQFFGPGTRLTVL.

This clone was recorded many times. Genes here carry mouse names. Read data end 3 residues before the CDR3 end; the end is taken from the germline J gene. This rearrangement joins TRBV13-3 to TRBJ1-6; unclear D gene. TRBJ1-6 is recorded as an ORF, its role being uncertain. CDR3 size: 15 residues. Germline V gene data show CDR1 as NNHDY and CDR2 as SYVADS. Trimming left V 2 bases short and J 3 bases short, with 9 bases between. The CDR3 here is CASSETIHYNSPLYF. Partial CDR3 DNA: TGTGCCAGCAGTGAGACAATCCACTATAATTCGCCC.

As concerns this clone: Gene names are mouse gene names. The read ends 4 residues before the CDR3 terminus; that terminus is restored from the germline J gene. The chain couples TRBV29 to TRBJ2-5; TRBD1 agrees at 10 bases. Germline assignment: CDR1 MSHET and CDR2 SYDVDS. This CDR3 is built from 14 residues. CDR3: CASRSGTGVDTQYF. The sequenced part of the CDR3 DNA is TGTGCTAGCAGGTCCGGGACAGGGGTAGAC.

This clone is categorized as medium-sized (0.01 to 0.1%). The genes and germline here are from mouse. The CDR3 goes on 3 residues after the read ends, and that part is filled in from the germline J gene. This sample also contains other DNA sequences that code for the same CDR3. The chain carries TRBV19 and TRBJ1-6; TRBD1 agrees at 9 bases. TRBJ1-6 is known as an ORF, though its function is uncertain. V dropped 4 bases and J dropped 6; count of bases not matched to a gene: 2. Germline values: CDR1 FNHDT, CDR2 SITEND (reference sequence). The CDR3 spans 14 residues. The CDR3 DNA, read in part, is TGTGCCAGCAGTCGGGACAGGGTTAATTCGCCC. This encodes CASSRDRVNSP. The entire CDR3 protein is CASSRDRVNSPLYF.

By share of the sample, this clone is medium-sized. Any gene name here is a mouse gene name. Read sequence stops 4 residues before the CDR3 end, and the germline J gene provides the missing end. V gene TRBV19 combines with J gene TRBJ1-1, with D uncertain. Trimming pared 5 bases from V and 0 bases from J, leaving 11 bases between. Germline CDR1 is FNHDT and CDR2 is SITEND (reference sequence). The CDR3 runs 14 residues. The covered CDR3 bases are TGTGCCAGCAGGAGAGACACAACAAACACA. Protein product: CASRRDTTNT. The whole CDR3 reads CASRRDTTNTEVFF. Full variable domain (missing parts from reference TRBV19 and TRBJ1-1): GGIITQTPKFLIGQEGQKLTLKCQQNFNHDTMYWYRQDSGKGLRLIYYSITENDLQKGDLSEGYDASREKKSSFSLTVTSAQKNEMAVFLCASRRDTTNTEVFFGKGTRLTVV.

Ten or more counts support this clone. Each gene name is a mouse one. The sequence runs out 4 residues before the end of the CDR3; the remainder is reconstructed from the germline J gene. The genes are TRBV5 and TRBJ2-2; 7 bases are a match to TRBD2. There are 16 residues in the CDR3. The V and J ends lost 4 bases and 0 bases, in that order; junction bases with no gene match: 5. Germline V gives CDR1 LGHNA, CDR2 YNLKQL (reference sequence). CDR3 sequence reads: CASSPLGVANTGQLYF. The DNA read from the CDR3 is TGTGCCAGCAGCCCTCTGGGGGTCGCAAACACCGGG.

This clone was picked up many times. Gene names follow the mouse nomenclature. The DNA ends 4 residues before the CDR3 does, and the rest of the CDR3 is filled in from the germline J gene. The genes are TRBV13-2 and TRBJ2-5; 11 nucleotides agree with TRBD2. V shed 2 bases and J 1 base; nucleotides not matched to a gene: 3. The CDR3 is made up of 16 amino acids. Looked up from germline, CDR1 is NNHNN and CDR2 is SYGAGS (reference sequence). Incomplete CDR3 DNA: TGTGCCAGCGGTGACCCGGGACTGGGGGACCAAGAC. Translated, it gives CASGDPGLGDQD. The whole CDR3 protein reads CASGDPGLGDQDTQYF.

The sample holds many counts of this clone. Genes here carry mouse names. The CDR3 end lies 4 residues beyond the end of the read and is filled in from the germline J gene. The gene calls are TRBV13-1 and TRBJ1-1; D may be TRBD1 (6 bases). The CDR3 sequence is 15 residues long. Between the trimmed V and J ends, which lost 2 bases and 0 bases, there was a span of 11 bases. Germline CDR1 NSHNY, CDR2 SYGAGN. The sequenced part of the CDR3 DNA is TGTGCCAGCAGTGAAGGGACACCCTCAAACACA. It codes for CASSEGTPSNT. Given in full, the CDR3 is CASSEGTPSNTEVFF.

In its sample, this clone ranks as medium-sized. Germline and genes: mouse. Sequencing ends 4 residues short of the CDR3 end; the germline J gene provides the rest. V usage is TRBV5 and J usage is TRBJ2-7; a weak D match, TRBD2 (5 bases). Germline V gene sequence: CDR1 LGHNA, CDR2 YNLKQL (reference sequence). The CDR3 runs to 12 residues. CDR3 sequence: CASSQVGYEQYF. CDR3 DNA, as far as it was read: TGTGCCAGCAGCCAAGTGGGGTAT.

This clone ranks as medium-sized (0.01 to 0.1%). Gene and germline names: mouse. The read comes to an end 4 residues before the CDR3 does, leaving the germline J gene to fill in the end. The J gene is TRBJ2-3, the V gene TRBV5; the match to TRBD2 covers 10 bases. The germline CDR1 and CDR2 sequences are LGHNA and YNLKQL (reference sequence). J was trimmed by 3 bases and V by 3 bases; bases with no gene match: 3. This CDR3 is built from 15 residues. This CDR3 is CASSQFWGGAETLYF. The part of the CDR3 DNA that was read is TGTGCCAGCAGCCAGTTCTGGGGGGGCGCAGAA.

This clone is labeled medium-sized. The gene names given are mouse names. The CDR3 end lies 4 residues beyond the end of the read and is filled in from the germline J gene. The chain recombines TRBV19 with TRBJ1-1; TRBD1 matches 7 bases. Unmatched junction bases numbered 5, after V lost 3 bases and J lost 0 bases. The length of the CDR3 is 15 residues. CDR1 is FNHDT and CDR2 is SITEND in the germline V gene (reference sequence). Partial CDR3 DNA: TGTGCCAGCAGTAAAACCGGGACAGCAAACACA. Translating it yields CASSKTGTANT. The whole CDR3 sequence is CASSKTGTANTEVFF.

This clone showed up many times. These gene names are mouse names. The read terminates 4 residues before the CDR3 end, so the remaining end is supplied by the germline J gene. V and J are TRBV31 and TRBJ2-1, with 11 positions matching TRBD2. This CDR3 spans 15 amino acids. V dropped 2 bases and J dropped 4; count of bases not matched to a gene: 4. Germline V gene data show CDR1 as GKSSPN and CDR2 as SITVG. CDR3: CAWSSRDWGYAEQFF. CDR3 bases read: TGTGCCTGGAGTTCCCGGGACTGGGGGTATGCT.

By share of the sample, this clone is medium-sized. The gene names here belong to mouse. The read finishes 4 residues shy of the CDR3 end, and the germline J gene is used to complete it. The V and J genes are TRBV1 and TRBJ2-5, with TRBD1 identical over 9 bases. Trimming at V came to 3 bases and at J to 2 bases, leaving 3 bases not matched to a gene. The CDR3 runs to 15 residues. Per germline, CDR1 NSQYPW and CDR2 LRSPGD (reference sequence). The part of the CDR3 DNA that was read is TGCACCTGCAGTGCCACAGGGGGCAGCCAAGAC. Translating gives CTCSATGGSQD. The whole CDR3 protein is CTCSATGGSQDTQYF. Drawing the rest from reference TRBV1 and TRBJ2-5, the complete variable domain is VTLLEQNPRWRLVPRGQAVNLRCILKNSQYPWMSWYQQDLQKQLQWLFTLRSPGDKEVKSLPGADYLATRVTDTELRLQVANMSQGRTLYCTCSATGGSQDTQYFGPGTRLLVL.